This entry is about one T cell receptor (beta chain). The germline gives CDR1 SNHLY, CDR2 FYNNEI. Deletions cut 7 bases from V and 0 bases from J, with 19 bases between. The CDR3 is made up of 16 amino acids. This sample was taken from a study of blood T cell repertoires in COVID-19. Study-wide background: Nucleic acid was either cDNA or gDNA, and it came from T cells, B-cell-depleted T cells, or PBMCs.

Sequenced by immunoSEQ multiplex PCR; TCRdb stores in-frame clones only, minus some. The table includes about 80,000 clones, 60% to 85% detected once. The material sequenced was peripheral blood. This clonotype was sampled from a human donor in a cohort sampled during active COVID-19. The chain carries TRBV2 and TRBJ2-7; a weak D match, TRBD2 (5 bases). The CDR3 protein is CASIGLSAETSYEQYV. CDR3 nucleotides: TGTGCCAGCATAGGGTTGTCAGCGGAAACCTCCTACGAGCAGTACGTC.